This T cell receptor beta chain came from a study of blood T cell repertoires in COVID-19. Study in general: The analysed material was cDNA or gDNA that came from T cells, B-cell-depleted T cells, or PBMCs.

The junction had 14 bases not matched to a gene; V was cut back by 1 base and J by 5 bases. The CDR3 is 18 amino acids. Germline V CDR1 and CDR2: MDHEN, SYDVKM. This clone was seen only a few times. Residents of 24 US areas, aged 18 to 89 years, made up the participants. Which cohort a participant joined came from the clinical history participants gave. Individuals in the exposed group had encountered a COVID-19 case within 2 weeks preceding study entry. This table comes from immunoSEQ multiplex PCR, and its TCRdb copy is limited to in-frame clones, with some not included. The sample lists 250,000 or so clones, about 91% occurring once.

The clonotype was recovered from a man aged 35 to 55 who had been exposed to COVID-19. Sequencing was carried out using PBMCs or T cells enriched from blood (not recorded which). The chain uses TRBV28 and TRBJ1-5, with 7 bases fitting TRBD1. CDR3 amino acids: CASSLSTGLGSIDQPQHF. The CDR3 bases are TGTGCCAGCAGTTTATCGACAGGGCTCGGGAGCATAGATCAGCCCCAGCATTTT.